A single sample is the source of the 9 T cell receptor beta chains below, sequenced in a study of cytomegalovirus exposure and HLA in healthy donors. Measured with immunoSEQ multiplex PCR; TCRdb has only the in-frame clones, and not every one. The sample consists of under 80,000 clones, 94% of them appearing once. Material: PBMCs. These receptors all come from a woman aged 18-35 years in good health and CMV-seropositive.

V is TRBV6-5 and J is TRBJ2-7, with 8 bases that match TRBD1. The CDR3 is 12 amino acids. The V gene's germline CDR1 is MNHEY and CDR2 SVGAGI. V lost 6 bases and J lost 6; bases outside the gene matches: 4. CDR3 DNA sequence: TGTGCCAGCAGGCAGGGGGCGGGCGAGCAGTACTTC. This codes for CASRQGAGEQYF.

The rearrangement links TRBV11-2 to TRBJ2-7; maybe TRBD1 (5 bases). The V end was cut by 1 base, the J end by 0 bases, with 10 bases between. The CDR3 loop spans 15 amino acids. Germline V gene data show CDR1 as SGHAT and CDR2 as FQNNGV. CDR3: CASSLAQGISYEQYF. The DNA for the CDR3 is TGTGCCAGCAGCTTAGCCCAGGGAATCTCCTACGAGCAGTACTTC.

V gene TRBV18 combines with J gene TRBJ2-7; D uncertain. Germline V lookup: CDR1 KGHSH, CDR2 LQKENI. CDR3 size: 14 residues. V dropped 3 bases and J dropped 6 bases, with 15 bases sitting between them. CDR3 sequence reads: CASSPGLIAVEQYF. The CDR3 region has the DNA TGTGCCAGCTCACCCGGTTTGATAGCCGTCGAGCAGTACTTC.

The chain combines TRBV6-6 with TRBJ2-1; 7 bases line up with TRBD1. The CDR3 contains 15 residues. Trimming took 4 bases from V and 2 from J; bases not matched to a gene: 5. Germline V gene lookup returns CDR1 MNHNY and CDR2 SVGAGI (reference sequence). Here the CDR3 reads CASSSRQGPYNEQFF. The CDR3 DNA reads as TGTGCCAGCAGTTCGCGACAGGGCCCCTACAATGAGCAGTTCTTC.

The genes are TRBV5-6 and TRBJ1-1; 10 nucleotides agree with TRBD1. V gave up 1 base and J gave up 5 bases; unmatched junction bases: 5. The CDR3 is 15 amino acids. Germline assignment: CDR1 SGHDT and CDR2 YYEEEE. The CDR3 spells CASSLFGTGDTEAFF. In nucleotides, the CDR3 is TGTGCCAGCAGCTTGTTCGGGACAGGGGATACTGAAGCTTTCTTT. Full variable domain (rest looked up from reference TRBV5-6 and TRBJ1-1): DAGVTQSPTHLIKTRGQQVTLRCSPKSGHDTVSWYQQALGQGPQFIFQYYEEEERQRGNFPDRFSGHQFPNYSSELNVNALLLGDSALYLCASSLFGTGDTEAFFGQGTRLTVV.

The chain combines TRBV11-3 with TRBJ1-2; D remains unclear. Germline loops: CDR1 SGHNT, CDR2 YENEEA. CDR3 length: 17 amino acids. V shed 1 base and J shed 4 bases, with 19 bases lying between them. The chain's CDR3 is CASSLGGQHIALYGYTF. The CDR3 coding sequence is TGTGCCAGCAGCTTAGGAGGGCAACATATAGCTCTCTATGGCTACACCTTC.

As DNA, the CDR3 is TGTGCCAGCAGTTACTCATTTAGACAGTCTGGCTACACCTTC. It yields the protein CASSYSFRQSGYTF. This sequence joins TRBV6-5 and TRBJ1-2, with a possible D match to TRBD1 (5 bases). V lost 0 bases, J lost 7 bases, and 12 bases lay in between. Germline assignment: CDR1 MNHEY and CDR2 SVGAGI. This CDR3 is built from 14 residues.

The chain is built from TRBV4-3 and TRBJ1-2; D remains unclear. Per germline, CDR1 LGHNA and CDR2 YSLEER. This CDR3 spans 20 amino acids. V lost 0 bases to trimming and J lost 5 bases, with 28 bases between them. CDR3 sequence: CASSQDYGRYYREERYGYTF. The CDR3, as DNA: TGCGCCAGCAGCCAAGATTACGGGCGATACTATAGGGAGGAAAGATATGGCTACACCTTC.

J is TRBJ2-7 and V is TRBV19; no clear D gene. V was pared by 4 bases and J by 2 bases, with 12 bases between. Germline V gene data show CDR1 as LNHDA and CDR2 as SQIVND (reference sequence). CDR3 size: 14 residues. The chain's CDR3 is CASSRDMRAYEQYF. The DNA for the CDR3 is TGTGCCAGTAGTAGAGACATGAGAGCCTACGAGCAGTACTTC.